The 29 T cell receptor beta chains in this list originate from one sample, sequenced in a study of blood T cell repertoires in COVID-19. TCRdb keeps only in-frame clones here, not all; method: immunoSEQ multiplex PCR. The sample lists a few hundred thousand clones, around 87% occurring once. Sequencing was done on a sample of peripheral blood. The receptors shown here come from a man aged 18 to 30 with active or convalescent COVID-19.

The chain links TRBV7-6 to TRBJ2-3, with 8 positions matching TRBD2. The CDR3 runs to 16 residues. V shed 3 bases, J shed 1 base, and the junction held 6 bases outside the gene matches. Germline CDR1 SGHVS, CDR2 FNYEAQ. The CDR3 is CASSFPGGVGTDTQYF. In nucleotides, the CDR3 is TGTGCCAGCAGCTTCCCCGGGGGGGTTGGCACAGATACGCAGTATTTT.

V is TRBV6-5 and J is TRBJ2-2; D is unresolved. The CDR3 is 15 residues long. Trimming shortened V by 7 bases and J by 1 base, and 13 bases separated the two germline ends. Germline CDR1 and CDR2: MNHEY and SVGAGI. The CDR3 loop is CASITPPRNTGELFF. CDR3 nucleotide sequence: TGTGCCAGCATCACCCCCCCCAGGAACACCGGGGAGCTGTTTTTT.

The J gene is TRBJ1-4, the V gene TRBV30, with 7 bases aligning to TRBD1. In germline, CDR1 is GTSNPN, CDR2 SVGIG (reference sequence). V lost 2 bases to trimming and J lost 7 bases; unmatched junction nucleotides: 7. CDR3 length: 14 amino acids. The CDR3 spells CAWSQGERSEKLFF. The CDR3, as DNA: TGTGCCTGGAGTCAGGGGGAGAGGAGTGAAAAACTGTTTTTT.

The J gene is TRBJ2-3, the V gene TRBV6-5; D is undetermined. The CDR3 covers 14 residues. V shed 7 bases and J shed 0 bases, with 11 bases lying between them. From germline, CDR1 is MNHEY and CDR2 SVGAGI. The CDR3 region has the DNA TGTGCCAGCACCGGAGCATCTAGCACAGATACGCAGTATTTT. It specifies CASTGASSTDTQYF.

The V gene is TRBV7-2, the J gene TRBJ1-3; D gene uncertain. V dropped 4 bases and J dropped 0 bases, with 7 bases sitting between them. CDR3 length: 14 amino acids. Germline V gene lookup returns CDR1 SGHTA and CDR2 FQGNSA. The chain's CDR3 is CASSSGGSGNTIYF. The DNA of the CDR3 is TGTGCCAGCAGCTCTGGAGGCTCTGGAAACACCATATATTTT. Looking up the rest from reference TRBV7-2 and TRBJ1-3 gives the full variable domain: GAGVSQSPSNKVTEKGKDVELRCDPISGHTALYWYRQSLGQGLEFLIYFQGNSAPDKSGLPSDRFSAERTGGSVSTLTIQRTQQEDSAVYLCASSSGGSGNTIYFGEGSWLTVV.

There are a few counts of this clone. This rearrangement joins TRBV7-3 to TRBJ2-2, with D unclear. Germline V gene lookup returns CDR1 SGHTA and CDR2 FQGTGA. V shed 7 bases and J shed 4 bases, with 13 bases lying between them. The CDR3 runs 14 residues. The CDR3 nucleotides read TGTGCCAGCACCGCTCTGAGTGGCACCGGGGAGCTGTTTTTT. It is translated as CASTALSGTGELFF.

J is TRBJ2-3 and V is TRBV30; 9 bases are shared with TRBD1. The CDR3 runs to 13 residues. Germline CDR1 reads GTSNPN; CDR2 reads SVGIG (reference sequence). The V segment lost 5 bases and the J segment 4 bases; nucleotides outside the gene matches: 4. The CDR3 region is CAWGQGSADTQYF. The CDR3 DNA is TGTGCCTGGGGACAGGGGTCGGCAGATACGCAGTATTTT.

A word on this clone: The junction differs from germline at one of its ends, possibly a read error. V gene TRBV10-3 combines with J gene TRBJ2-5; 7 nucleotides align to TRBD1. The CDR3 contains 14 residues. The germline V gene encodes CDR1 ENHRY and CDR2 SYGVKD. CDR3 nucleotides: TGCGTGCCCTTGGACGTTGACAGGGAAGAGACCCAGTACTTC. Amino acid sequence: CVPLDVDREETQYF.

Points on this clone: A junction end diverges from the germline sequence, so it may reflect a read error. The J gene is TRBJ1-1, the V gene TRBV30; tentative D call: TRBD1 (6 bases). The length of the CDR3 is 15 residues. Germline V gives CDR1 GTSNPN, CDR2 SVGIG (reference sequence). Written as DNA, the CDR3 is TGTGCCTGGAGTCCCAATACGCAGGGGAACTCTGAAGCTTTCTTT. Translation: CAWSPNTQGNSEAFF.

This chain connects TRBV30 to TRBJ1-1; D may be TRBD1 (5 bases). Trimming took 1 base from V and 3 from J, leaving 9 bases between them. This CDR3 region has 13 residues. Germline CDR1 and CDR2: GTSNPN and SVGIG (reference sequence). As DNA, the CDR3 is TGTGCCTGGAGTGCCCAGGGTCACACTGAAGCTTTCTTT. Amino acids: CAWSAQGHTEAFF.

This chain joins TRBV4-1 and TRBJ1-5; no definite D call. Germline CDR1 is MGHRA and CDR2 is YSYEKL. This CDR3 is built from 13 residues. V dropped 1 base and J dropped 6 bases, with 7 bases sitting between them. As DNA, the CDR3 is TGCGCCAGCAGCCAAGGTCTAAGTCAGCCCCAGCATTTT. Amino acids: CASSQGLSQPQHF.

This clone was observed a single time. The J gene is TRBJ2-3, the V gene TRBV7-8, with TRBD2 as a possible D gene (6 bases). Germline loops: CDR1 SGHVS, CDR2 FQNEAQ. The CDR3 contains 15 residues. Between the trimmed V and J ends, which lost 5 bases and 3 bases, there was a span of 15 bases. The CDR3 nucleotides read TGTGCCAGCAGCCGCACGGCGGGAAGGACAGATACGCAGTATTTT. It is translated as CASSRTAGRTDTQYF.

This clone was seen once. The gene calls are TRBV28 and TRBJ1-4; a weak D match, TRBD1 (5 bases). The CDR3 has 16 residues. The germline gives CDR1 MDHEN, CDR2 SYDVKM. The V end was cut by 4 bases, the J end by 4 bases, with 16 bases between. CDR3 DNA sequence: TGTGCCAGCAGTTCAGGCGGGGGGAAGGGTAATGAAAAACTGTTTTTT. This encodes CASSSGGGKGNEKLFF.

This chain connects TRBV9 to TRBJ2-1; possibly TRBD1 for D (5 bases). Trimming cost V 4 bases and J 0 bases, with 11 bases left between them. This CDR3 region has 15 residues. The germline gives CDR1 SGDLS, CDR2 YYNGEE. CDR3 loop: CASSPDSPSYNEQFF. CDR3 nucleotides: TGTGCCAGCAGCCCTGACAGTCCCTCCTACAATGAGCAGTTCTTC. The variable domain in full, with the rest retrieved from reference TRBV9 and TRBJ2-1, is DSGVTQTPKHLITATGQRVTLRCSPRSGDLSVYWYQQSLDQGLQFLIQYYNGEERAKGNILERFSAQQFPDLHSELNLSSLELGDSALYFCASSPDSPSYNEQFFGPGTRLTVL.

This rearrangement joins TRBV7-3 to TRBJ1-2; D perhaps matches TRBD1 (5 bases). The CDR3 is 14 amino acids. CDR1 and CDR2 (germline): SGHTA, FQGTGA. V shed 6 bases and J shed 6 bases, with 17 bases lying between them. CDR3 DNA: TGTGCCAGCAGTTTAGATCCAGGGACTAATGGCTACACCTTC. Its translation: CASSLDPGTNGYTF.

The rearrangement links TRBV7-9 to TRBJ2-2, with D possibly TRBD1 on 5 matching bases. The CDR3 extends over 16 amino acids. The ends were cut back, 1 base at V and 0 bases at J, with 9 bases in the middle. Per germline, CDR1 SEHNR and CDR2 FQNEAQ (reference sequence). The CDR3 nucleotides are TGTGCCAGCAGCTTAGAGGGGCGCCCGAACACCGGGGAGCTGTTTTTT. Translated: CASSLEGRPNTGELFF.

A few counts support this clone. The J gene is TRBJ2-1, the V gene TRBV9, with TRBD2 matching 9 bases. Germline CDR1 SGDLS, CDR2 YYNGEE. J gave up 8 bases and V 0 bases, and 15 bases lay outside the gene matches. This CDR3 comprises 18 residues. CDR3 nucleotides: TGTGCCAGCAGCGTAGCTACTAGGGGGACTAGCTTGGCCCATGAGCAGTTCTTC. It specifies CASSVATRGTSLAHEQFF.

V usage is TRBV18 and J usage is TRBJ2-7; 9 bases line up with TRBD1. The V gene end was trimmed by 3 bases and the J gene end by 6 bases; junction bases not matched to a gene: 9. The germline gives CDR1 KGHSH, CDR2 LQKENI. The CDR3 consists of 15 residues. The CDR3 DNA follows: TGTGCCAGCTCACCTGGGACAGGGTCGCATCGCGAGCAGTACTTC. It specifies CASSPGTGSHREQYF.

In its sample, this clone was seen a few times. The chain joins TRBV6-6 to TRBJ2-7; possible D gene TRBD1, 5 bases. Germline CDR1 is MNHNY and CDR2 is SVGAGI (reference sequence). V was cut by 6 bases and J by 7 bases, with 13 bases left in between. The CDR3 is 12 amino acids. In DNA, the CDR3 is TGTGCCAGCAGCAGGGAAACAGCAGAGCAGTACTTC. Protein: CASSRETAEQYF.

The J gene is TRBJ2-1, the V gene TRBV6-1; tentative D call: TRBD2 (5 bases). The CDR3 totals 15 residues. Trimming took 2 bases from V and 8 from J, leaving 16 bases between them. Germline V lookup: CDR1 MNHNS, CDR2 SASEGT. Here the CDR3 reads CASSEQWTVNYEQFF. In DNA form, the CDR3 reads TGTGCCAGCAGTGAACAGTGGACTGTTAATTATGAGCAGTTCTTC.

V gene TRBV7-2 combines with J gene TRBJ2-1; 8 nucleotides line up with TRBD2. The CDR3 consists of 14 residues. The ends lost 6 bases at V and 7 bases at J; junction bases unmatched: 8. From germline, CDR1 is SGHTA and CDR2 FQGNSA. CDR3 in amino acids: CASSPGLARNEQFF. CDR3 nucleotides: TGTGCCAGCAGTCCCGGACTAGCTCGGAATGAGCAGTTCTTC.

The V call is TRBV6-5, the J call TRBJ2-3, with D possibly being TRBD2 (6 bases). Germline V gene data show CDR1 as MNHEY and CDR2 as SVGAGI. The CDR3 sequence is 12 residues long. V lost 11 bases to trimming and J lost 6 bases, with 15 bases between them. In DNA form, the CDR3 reads TGTGCCGGGGGGTGGCCGGGGGATACGCAGTATTTT. Its protein product is CAGGWPGDTQYF.

The chain recombines TRBV18 with TRBJ2-5; D unresolved. Trimming took 3 bases from V and 4 from J, leaving 18 bases between them. CDR1 is KGHSH, CDR2 LQKENI, per germline. CDR3 length: 16 residues. CDR3 loop: CASSPVTAGLRETQYF. CDR3 bases: TGTGCCAGCTCACCTGTCACGGCAGGCCTTCGAGAGACCCAGTACTTC. Based on the CDR3 plus reference TRBV18 and TRBJ2-5, the full variable domain is NAGVMQNPRHLVRRRGQEARLRCSPMKGHSHVYWYRQLPEEGLKFMVYLQKENIIDESGMPKERFSAEFPKEGPSILRIQQVVRGDSAAYFCASSPVTAGLRETQYFGPGTRLLVL.

This clone came up once. This chain joins TRBV5-3 and TRBJ2-7; D is uncertain. TRBV5-3 is identified as an open reading frame with a role that is uncertain. Trimming took off 1 base at V and 4 bases at J, with 6 bases between the two ends. This CDR3 is built from 12 residues. The CDR3 DNA follows: TGTGCCAGAAGCTTGTCCGGGTACGAGCAGTACTTC. This gives the protein CARSLSGYEQYF.

The chain couples TRBV29-1 to TRBJ2-1; D is unresolved. Per the germline V gene, CDR1 is SQVTM and CDR2 is ANQGSEA. V was clipped by 4 bases and J by 7 bases, with 11 bases between them. This CDR3 region has 12 residues. DNA of the CDR3: TGCAGCGTTGGTAATAGTAGAAATGAGCAGTTCTTC. It is translated as CSVGNSRNEQFF.

This clone was observed a single time. The chain uses TRBV19 and TRBJ1-1, with 10 bases identical to TRBD1. The CDR3 has 16 residues. The junction had 7 bases not matched to a gene; V was cut back by 4 bases and J by 2 bases. Germline V gene data show CDR1 as LNHDA and CDR2 as SQIVND (reference sequence). The CDR3, as DNA: TGTGCCAGTAGTACAACCGGGACAGGGGTTAACACTGAAGCTTTCTTT. Its protein is CASSTTGTGVNTEAFF.

The chain links TRBV11-3 to TRBJ1-5; 8 positions agree with TRBD1. V was pared by 3 bases and J by 5 bases, with 3 bases of the junction left unmatched. The germline V gene has CDR1 SGHNT and CDR2 YENEEA. The CDR3 loop spans 14 amino acids. In DNA, the CDR3 is TGTGCCAGCAGCTTGCAGGGGGCGCATCAGCCCCAGCATTTT. Its protein product is CASSLQGAHQPQHF.

V gene TRBV27 combines with J gene TRBJ2-2; no clear D gene. V lost 6 bases and J 4 bases, leaving 6 bases between the germline ends. This CDR3 comprises 12 residues. Germline CDR1 MNHEY, CDR2 SMNVEV (reference sequence). CDR3 sequence: CASSHITGELFF. The CDR3 DNA is TGTGCCAGCAGCCACATCACCGGGGAGCTGTTTTTT.

The V gene is TRBV5-1, the J gene TRBJ1-2, with TRBD1 identical over 12 bases. The CDR3 loop spans 15 amino acids. The germline V gene has CDR1 SGHRS and CDR2 YFSETQ. V shed 4 bases and J 5 bases; nucleotides not matched to a gene: 6. The CDR3 nucleotides are TGCGCCAGCAGCCCGGGACAGGGGGCAGTTTATGGCTACACCTTC. Protein sequence: CASSPGQGAVYGYTF.